These T cell receptor beta chains were read from a single sample in a study of blood T cell repertoires in COVID-19. Method: immunoSEQ multiplex PCR; TCRdb's copy keeps in-frame clones and lacks some. The data contain some 55,000 clones, 90% of them seen just once; the ten biggest clones take up just under 8.5%. The specimen sequenced was peripheral blood. The receptors derive from a woman between 35 and 50 years old with active COVID-19. Both conserved end residues are part of each CDR3. Each record gives: J gene, V gene, CDR3 length, clone size, D gene, CDR3 DNA, CDR3 protein. A D gene is named only where the DNA matches it firmly. Some rows mark clone size as missing; the rest say once, few, many or name a class of expanded clone.

J gene: TRBJ2-2; V gene: TRBV25-1; CDR3 length: 14; clone size: .; D gene: TRBD1; CDR3 DNA: TGTGCCAGCAGGATGGCAGGGGGAACCGGGGAGCTGTTTTTT; CDR3 protein: CASRMAGGTGELFF
J gene: TRBJ2-1; V gene: TRBV7-9; CDR3 length: 17; clone size: .; D gene: TRBD2; CDR3 DNA: TGTGCCAGCAGCCGGACTAGCGGGGGAACCTCCTACAATGAGCAGTTCTTC; CDR3 protein: CASSRTSGGTSYNEQFF
J gene: TRBJ2-7; V gene: TRBV7-9; CDR3 length: 14; clone size: .; D gene: TRBD2; CDR3 DNA: TGTGCCAGCAGCCCGGGGGGGCCTGTCTACGAGCAGTACTTC; CDR3 protein: CASSPGGPVYEQYF
J gene: TRBJ1-1; V gene: TRBV5-1; CDR3 length: 15; clone size: .; D gene: .; CDR3 DNA: TGCGCCAGCAGCCCCTCATTTGACACATACACTGAAGCTTTCTTT; CDR3 protein: CASSPSFDTYTEAFF
J gene: TRBJ2-3; V gene: TRBV6-5; CDR3 length: 14; clone size: .; D gene: TRBD2; CDR3 DNA: TGTGCCAGCAGTTACTCTCTAGCGGGGGAGAAGCAGTATTTT; CDR3 protein: CASSYSLAGEKQYF
J gene: TRBJ1-4; V gene: TRBV19; CDR3 length: 16; clone size: .; D gene: .; CDR3 DNA: TGTGCCAGTAGTCCCGGGTCGGCAGGGGTGGCTGAAAAACTGTTTTTT; CDR3 protein: CASSPGSAGVAEKLFF
J gene: TRBJ2-5; V gene: TRBV7-9; CDR3 length: 18; clone size: .; D gene: TRBD2; CDR3 DNA: TGTGCCAGCAGCTTAGCGGGACTAGCGGGGGCCGGGCAAGAGACCCAGTACTTC; CDR3 protein: CASSLAGLAGAGQETQYF
J gene: TRBJ2-2; V gene: TRBV5-1; CDR3 length: 15; clone size: .; D gene: TRBD1; CDR3 DNA: TGCGCCAGCAGCTTCACAGGGGGGAACACCGGGGAGCTGTTTTTT; CDR3 protein: CASSFTGGNTGELFF
J gene: TRBJ1-6; V gene: TRBV5-6; CDR3 length: 16; clone size: .; D gene: TRBD1; CDR3 DNA: TGTGCCAGCAGTCGGGACAGGAGCTCCTATAATTCACCCCTCCACTTT; CDR3 protein: CASSRDRSSYNSPLHF
J gene: TRBJ2-7; V gene: TRBV5-1; CDR3 length: 13; clone size: .; D gene: .; CDR3 DNA: TGCGCCAGCAGCCGGGACACCGGGTACGAGCAGTACTTC; CDR3 protein: CASSRDTGYEQYF
J gene: TRBJ2-1; V gene: TRBV7-3; CDR3 length: 15; clone size: .; D gene: TRBD2; CDR3 DNA: TGTGCCAGCAGCTTCCTAGCGGGGCTGTACAATGAGCAGTTCTTC; CDR3 protein: CASSFLAGLYNEQFF
J gene: TRBJ2-3; V gene: TRBV18; CDR3 length: 16; clone size: once; D gene: TRBD2; CDR3 DNA: TGTGCCAGCTCACCTCCTAGCGGGGGGGTCACAGATACGCAGTATTTT; CDR3 protein: CASSPPSGGVTDTQYF
J gene: TRBJ1-6; V gene: TRBV30; CDR3 length: 16; clone size: .; D gene: TRBD1; CDR3 DNA: TGTGCCTGGAGTGGGCGAAACAGGGGATTGGATTCACCCCTCCACTTT; CDR3 protein: CAWSGRNRGLDSPLHF
J gene: TRBJ2-5; V gene: TRBV19; CDR3 length: 16; clone size: .; D gene: TRBD1; CDR3 DNA: TGTGCCAGTAGTAACCCCCGGGACAGGGGGTCCGAGACCCAGTACTTC; CDR3 protein: CASSNPRDRGSETQYF
J gene: TRBJ1-1; V gene: TRBV19; CDR3 length: 13; clone size: .; D gene: .; CDR3 DNA: TGTGCCAGTTCTAGCACGCGAGAGACTGAAGCTTTCTTT; CDR3 protein: CASSSTRETEAFF
J gene: TRBJ2-1; V gene: TRBV5-4; CDR3 length: 12; clone size: .; D gene: .; CDR3 DNA: TGTGCCAGCAGCCCCGTCGACAATGAGCAGTTCTTC; CDR3 protein: CASSPVDNEQFF
J gene: TRBJ1-1; V gene: TRBV30; CDR3 length: 13; clone size: .; D gene: .; CDR3 DNA: TGTGCCTGGAGTGTAAAGAGGGGGTCTGAAGCTTTCTTT; CDR3 protein: CAWSVKRGSEAFF
J gene: TRBJ2-5; V gene: TRBV7-9; CDR3 length: 16; clone size: few; D gene: .; CDR3 DNA: TGTGCCAGCAGCTTAGTAGTTTGGGAGAATCAAGAGACCCAGTACTTC; CDR3 protein: CASSLVVWENQETQYF
J gene: TRBJ2-7; V gene: TRBV11-3; CDR3 length: 14; clone size: .; D gene: .; CDR3 DNA: TGTGCCAGCAGCTCCGACTACAACTCCTACGAGCAGTACTTC; CDR3 protein: CASSSDYNSYEQYF
J gene: TRBJ2-5; V gene: TRBV4-3; CDR3 length: 15; clone size: once; D gene: TRBD2; CDR3 DNA: TGCGCCAGCAGCCAAAACTCGGGGGGAAAAGAGACCCAGTACTTC; CDR3 protein: CASSQNSGGKETQYF
J gene: TRBJ2-1; V gene: TRBV9; CDR3 length: 16; clone size: .; D gene: TRBD2; CDR3 DNA: TGTGCCAGCAGCGTAAGTGGTAGCGGGGGGTATGATGAGCAGTTCTTC; CDR3 protein: CASSVSGSGGYDEQFF
J gene: TRBJ2-7; V gene: TRBV21-1; CDR3 length: 15; clone size: .; D gene: .; CDR3 DNA: TGTGCCAGCAGCAAAGAGGGACAGGGAGGATACGAGCAGTACTTC; CDR3 protein: CASSKEGQGGYEQYF
J gene: TRBJ1-4; V gene: TRBV6-5; CDR3 length: 14; clone size: .; D gene: TRBD1; CDR3 DNA: TGTGCCAGCAGTCTAGACAGGGGAGGTGAAAAACTGTTTTTT; CDR3 protein: CASSLDRGGEKLFF
J gene: TRBJ2-2; V gene: TRBV7-6; CDR3 length: 17; clone size: .; D gene: TRBD1; CDR3 DNA: TGTGCCAGCAGCTCAGGGACCGGGACAGGGAACACCGGGGAGCTGTTTTTT; CDR3 protein: CASSSGTGTGNTGELFF
J gene: TRBJ2-7; V gene: TRBV19; CDR3 length: 13; clone size: .; D gene: TRBD1; CDR3 DNA: TGTGCCAGTAGTGCGGACAGGGGGCGAGAGCAGTACTTC; CDR3 protein: CASSADRGREQYF
J gene: TRBJ2-1; V gene: TRBV30; CDR3 length: 12; clone size: .; D gene: .; CDR3 DNA: TGTGCCCAGAGCGGGTCCCACAATGAGCAGTTCTTC; CDR3 protein: CAQSGSHNEQFF
J gene: TRBJ2-5; V gene: TRBV7-2; CDR3 length: 15; clone size: .; D gene: .; CDR3 DNA: TGTGCCAGCAGCTCTTTAGCGGAAAGTGGAGAGACCCAGTACTTC; CDR3 protein: CASSSLAESGETQYF
J gene: TRBJ2-1; V gene: TRBV19; CDR3 length: 20; clone size: .; D gene: TRBD2; CDR3 DNA: TGTGCCAGTAGTATAGGTCGACTAGCGGGGGCCCTTAACTCCTACAATGAGCAGTTCTTC; CDR3 protein: CASSIGRLAGALNSYNEQFF
J gene: TRBJ1-2; V gene: TRBV6-6; CDR3 length: 14; clone size: .; D gene: .; CDR3 DNA: TGTGCCAGCAGTCGCGGAGGGGCGGGATATGGCTACACCTTC; CDR3 protein: CASSRGGAGYGYTF
J gene: TRBJ1-6; V gene: TRBV3-1/TRBV3-2; CDR3 length: 14; clone size: .; D gene: TRBD1; CDR3 DNA: TGTGCCAGCAGCCCGACAGGGGGTGATTCACCCCTCCACTTT; CDR3 protein: CASSPTGGDSPLHF
J gene: TRBJ1-4; V gene: TRBV2; CDR3 length: 15; clone size: .; D gene: .; CDR3 DNA: TGTGCCAGCAGTCAAACAGGGTCCGGTGCGTACAAACTGTTTTTT; CDR3 protein: CASSQTGSGAYKLFF
J gene: TRBJ1-5; V gene: TRBV5-1; CDR3 length: 15; clone size: .; D gene: TRBD1; CDR3 DNA: TGCGCCAGCAGCTTGGAGGGGGCGCAACATCAGCCCCAGCATTTT; CDR3 protein: CASSLEGAQHQPQHF
J gene: TRBJ2-1; V gene: TRBV18; CDR3 length: 14; clone size: .; D gene: .; CDR3 DNA: TGTGCCAGCCTTATGGCGCAGGGCGGCAATGAGCAGTTCTTC; CDR3 protein: CASLMAQGGNEQFF
J gene: TRBJ1-1; V gene: TRBV6-2/TRBV6-3; CDR3 length: 14; clone size: .; D gene: .; CDR3 DNA: TGTGCCAGCAGTTACTCTGCAGGGAACACTGAAGCTTTCTTT; CDR3 protein: CASSYSAGNTEAFF
J gene: TRBJ2-1; V gene: TRBV9; CDR3 length: 18; clone size: .; D gene: TRBD2; CDR3 DNA: TGTGCCAGCACGCGGAGCGGGGGGGCCGAGAGCTCCTACAATGAGCAGTTCTTC; CDR3 protein: CASTRSGGAESSYNEQFF
J gene: TRBJ2-1; V gene: TRBV30; CDR3 length: 12; clone size: .; D gene: .; CDR3 DNA: TGTGCCTGGAGTGTAGCGGGCAATGAGCAGTTCTTC; CDR3 protein: CAWSVAGNEQFF
J gene: TRBJ1-5; V gene: TRBV4-3; CDR3 length: 15; clone size: .; D gene: TRBD1; CDR3 DNA: TGCGCCAGCAGCCAAGGGGGGACAGGTAATCAGCCCCAGCATTTT; CDR3 protein: CASSQGGTGNQPQHF
J gene: TRBJ1-5; V gene: TRBV2; CDR3 length: 15; clone size: .; D gene: TRBD1; CDR3 DNA: TGTGCCAGCAGTTCCGGGACAGGTGGGGGACAGCCCCAGCATTTT; CDR3 protein: CASSSGTGGGQPQHF
J gene: TRBJ2-7; V gene: TRBV4-1; CDR3 length: 13; clone size: once; D gene: .; CDR3 DNA: TGCGCCAGCAGCCAGGAAGGGGGAGCCGAGCAGTACTTC; CDR3 protein: CASSQEGGAEQYF
J gene: TRBJ2-7; V gene: TRBV5-1; CDR3 length: 17; clone size: .; D gene: TRBD1; CDR3 DNA: TGCGCCAGCAGCTCGGGGCGGAACCGGGACAGAACCTACGAGCAGTACTTC; CDR3 protein: CASSSGRNRDRTYEQYF
J gene: TRBJ2-5; V gene: TRBV11-3; CDR3 length: 16; clone size: .; D gene: TRBD2; CDR3 DNA: TGTGCCAGCAGCCCCCGGAGCCGCGGGGGACAAGAGACCCAGTACTTC; CDR3 protein: CASSPRSRGGQETQYF
J gene: TRBJ1-2; V gene: TRBV2; CDR3 length: 12; clone size: .; D gene: .; CDR3 DNA: TGTGCCAGCAGTGAACTCGTCTATGGCTACACCTTC; CDR3 protein: CASSELVYGYTF
J gene: TRBJ2-1; V gene: TRBV25-1; CDR3 length: 14; clone size: .; D gene: TRBD2; CDR3 DNA: TGTGCCAGCAGGGGACTAGCGGGGGACAATGAGCAGTTCTTC; CDR3 protein: CASRGLAGDNEQFF
J gene: TRBJ2-7; V gene: TRBV12-5; CDR3 length: 14; clone size: once; D gene: TRBD1; CDR3 DNA: TGTGCTAGTGGACCTCCGGGACAGACCTACGAGCAGTACTTC; CDR3 protein: CASGPPGQTYEQYF
J gene: TRBJ2-7; V gene: TRBV30; CDR3 length: 13; clone size: .; D gene: .; CDR3 DNA: TGTGCCTGGGGTTCGGCGGTAGGCTACGAGCAGTACTTC; CDR3 protein: CAWGSAVGYEQYF
J gene: TRBJ2-7; V gene: TRBV11-3; CDR3 length: 14; clone size: .; D gene: .; CDR3 DNA: TGTGCCAGCAGCTTAGAGGCAGGGTGGCACGAGCAGTACTTC; CDR3 protein: CASSLEAGWHEQYF